What follows describes a single TCR beta chain. Its antigen is not known. The naive CD8 subset, CD45RO-negative cells positively selected for CCR7, excluded terminally differentiated effector memory CD45RA+ cells. This CDR3 has 14 amino acids. Unmatched junction bases numbered 4, after V lost 6 bases and J lost 0 bases. Germline-derived CDR1 and CDR2 are WSHSY and SAAADI. This sample is part of a study of shared clonotypes between healthy human individuals. Regarding the study as a whole: Apart from blood, nothing was sampled; tissue repertoires likely differ.

Replicate PCRs for sorted subsets used roughly 200 ng DNA; this equaled 30,000 to 35,000 T cell genomes. The protocol was immunoSEQ multiplex PCR, while the TCRdb copy is restricted to in-frame clones and leaves out a portion. The sample yields about 2 million clones, less than 95% seen once. The receptor was isolated from a man aged 18 to 35 in good health. The chain has TRBV10-2 and TRBJ2-7; 8 bases are a match to TRBD1. Sequencing input: naive CD8+ T cells sorted from blood. The CDR3 DNA is TGCGCCAGCAGCCCGGACAGGGCCTCCTACGAGCAGTACTTC. Protein: CASSPDRASYEQYF.